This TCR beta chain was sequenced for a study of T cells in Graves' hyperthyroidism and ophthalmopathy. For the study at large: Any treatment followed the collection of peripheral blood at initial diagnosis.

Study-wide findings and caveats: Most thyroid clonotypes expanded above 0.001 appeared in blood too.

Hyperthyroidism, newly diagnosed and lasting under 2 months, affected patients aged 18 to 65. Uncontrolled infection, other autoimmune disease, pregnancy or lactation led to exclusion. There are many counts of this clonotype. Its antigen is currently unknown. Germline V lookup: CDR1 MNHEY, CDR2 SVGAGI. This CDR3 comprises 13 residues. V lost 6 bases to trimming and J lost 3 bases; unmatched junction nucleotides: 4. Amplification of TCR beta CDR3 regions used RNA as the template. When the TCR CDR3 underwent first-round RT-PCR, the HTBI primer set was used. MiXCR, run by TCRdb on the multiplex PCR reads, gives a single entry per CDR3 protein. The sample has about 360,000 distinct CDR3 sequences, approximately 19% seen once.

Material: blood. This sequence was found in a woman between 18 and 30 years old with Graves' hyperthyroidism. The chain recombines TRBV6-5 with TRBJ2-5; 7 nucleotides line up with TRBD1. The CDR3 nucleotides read TGTGCCAGCAGATACAGGGGTAAAGAGACCCAGTACTTC. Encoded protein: CASRYRGKETQYF.